This TCR beta chain was recovered during a study of CD8 T cells in Susac syndrome. RNA, at 0.5 to 1 ug, was reverse transcribed with random hexamers. From the immunoSEQ multiplex PCR reads, TCRdb called clonotypes with MiXCR, one entry per CDR3 protein. The sample lists nearly 200,000 distinct CDR3 sequences, about 96% occurring once. Per germline, CDR1 GTSNPN and CDR2 SVGIG (reference sequence). The CDR3 totals 14 residues. The V gene lost 2 bases and the J gene lost 0 bases, with 5 bases spanning the gap. The sequencing sample was made of CD4+ T cells from PBMCs. This sequence originates from a human donor with multiple sclerosis. The J gene is TRBJ2-6, the V gene TRBV30, with D unclear. CDR3 DNA sequence: TGTGCCTGGAGTATTAGCTCTGGGGCCAACGTCCTGACTTTC. Translation gives CAWSISSGANVLTF.